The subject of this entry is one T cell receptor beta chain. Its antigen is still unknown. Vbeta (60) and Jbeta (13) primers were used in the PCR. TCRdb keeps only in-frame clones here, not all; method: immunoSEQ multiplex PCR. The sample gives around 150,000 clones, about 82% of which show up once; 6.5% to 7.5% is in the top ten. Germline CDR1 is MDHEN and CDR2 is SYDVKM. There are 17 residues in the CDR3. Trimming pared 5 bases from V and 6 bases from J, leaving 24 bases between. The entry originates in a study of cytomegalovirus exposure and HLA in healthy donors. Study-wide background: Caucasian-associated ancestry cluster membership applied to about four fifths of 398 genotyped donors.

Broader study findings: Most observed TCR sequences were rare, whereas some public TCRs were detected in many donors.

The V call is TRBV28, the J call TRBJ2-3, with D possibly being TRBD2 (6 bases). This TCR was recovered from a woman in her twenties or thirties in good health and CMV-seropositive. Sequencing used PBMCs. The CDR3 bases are TGTGCCAGCAGTCCGCGCATCGGACATCGAGGGAGGGATACGCAGTATTTT. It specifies CASSPRIGHRGRDTQYF.